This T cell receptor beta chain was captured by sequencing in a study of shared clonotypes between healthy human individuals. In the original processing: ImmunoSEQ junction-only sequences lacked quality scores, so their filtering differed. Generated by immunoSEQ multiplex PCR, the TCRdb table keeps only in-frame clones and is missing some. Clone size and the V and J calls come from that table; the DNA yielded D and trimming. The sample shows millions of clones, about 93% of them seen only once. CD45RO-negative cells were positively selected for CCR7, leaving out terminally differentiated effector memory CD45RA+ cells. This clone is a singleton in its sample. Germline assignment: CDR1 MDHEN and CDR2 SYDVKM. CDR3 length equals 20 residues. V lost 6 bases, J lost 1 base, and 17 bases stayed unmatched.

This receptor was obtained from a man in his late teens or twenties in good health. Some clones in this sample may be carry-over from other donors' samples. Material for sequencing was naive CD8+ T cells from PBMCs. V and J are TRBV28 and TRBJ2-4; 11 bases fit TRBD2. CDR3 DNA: TGTGCCAGCAGCCCGTTCGGGTTAGCGGGAGGGCCGAGGGCCAAAAACATTCAGTACTTC. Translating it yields CASSPFGLAGGPRAKNIQYF.